The T cell receptor (beta chain) under discussion was sequenced for a study of blood T cell repertoires in COVID-19 (dated by TCRdb to about 2020). Notes on the research overall: The collaborator samples originated in the United States, Italy and Spain and spanned the acute and convalescent phases of COVID-19. The dataset comprised deeply sampled blood TCRbeta repertoires from subjects exposed to, actively infected with, or recovered from COVID-19. The prospective study material was composed of cDNA or gDNA derived from T cells, B-cell-depleted T cells, or PBMCs. Sample metadata almost always included a de-identified subject ID, COVID-19 status, age in years and sex. The repertoires were made available in a free public database intended to serve as a resource for research on the immune response to SARS-CoV-2. HLA class I and class II types, where available, came from metadata supplied by the sample provider rather than from assay-based typing. The samples were drawn from the first 160 participants of the ongoing ImmuneRACE study and from 1,200 or so subjects provided by 6 global collaborators.

For this clone: No antigen is known for it. Per-base quality was not reported, and no clone a single base away is much larger than it.

Results and caveats for the whole study, not just this receptor: The amount of clinical and demographic metadata varied by source and participant and was provided uncurated.

The CDR3 starts with the cysteine, ends with the phenylalanine, and has 15 residues. Just CDR3 DNA is preserved here, 45 bases in frame from base 1. V sheds 6 bases and J sheds 5 bases, leaving 17 bases between their ends. Looking up the germline V gene yields CDR1 MGHDK and CDR2 SYGVNS. Each collaborating institution followed its own protocols to collect whole blood in K2EDTA tubes. For TCRbeta analysis, collaborators shipped samples in one of three forms: frozen whole blood, isolated PBMCs, or DNA extracted from either of those sample types. TCRbeta CDR3 regions were amplified from genomic DNA by means of the immunoSEQ Assay, a bias-controlled multiplex PCR. In the source study's methods: Within the assay, amplification of reference gene primers was used to estimate how many nucleated cells each sample contained. To quantify the absolute abundance of each unique TCRbeta CDR3 rearrangement, sequence reads were collapsed and filtered. For each sample, productive Simpson clonality was calculated by taking the square root of Simpson's diversity index across productive rearrangements. This immuneACCESS table, as held by TCRdb, lists in-frame sequences with V and J called but not all clones. Of the missing ones, under half trace to an unresolved V gene in checked studies; the others have no known cause. V and J calls plus clone size are reproduced from that table; the DNA served to infer D and trimming. Counted in this sample were 300,000 or so clones; approximately 85% of them appeared once. The ten top clones hold around 1.5% of the sample.

The sample consisted of peripheral blood. The rearranged segments are TRBV25-1 and TRBJ2-1, with no confident D gene call. The TCR comes from a woman aged 50 to 60 with acute or convalescent COVID-19. This receptor carries the CDR3 CASSPPPFRDNEQFF. The nucleotides are TGTGCCAGCAGCCCTCCCCCTTTTCGAGACAATGAGCAGTTCTTC.